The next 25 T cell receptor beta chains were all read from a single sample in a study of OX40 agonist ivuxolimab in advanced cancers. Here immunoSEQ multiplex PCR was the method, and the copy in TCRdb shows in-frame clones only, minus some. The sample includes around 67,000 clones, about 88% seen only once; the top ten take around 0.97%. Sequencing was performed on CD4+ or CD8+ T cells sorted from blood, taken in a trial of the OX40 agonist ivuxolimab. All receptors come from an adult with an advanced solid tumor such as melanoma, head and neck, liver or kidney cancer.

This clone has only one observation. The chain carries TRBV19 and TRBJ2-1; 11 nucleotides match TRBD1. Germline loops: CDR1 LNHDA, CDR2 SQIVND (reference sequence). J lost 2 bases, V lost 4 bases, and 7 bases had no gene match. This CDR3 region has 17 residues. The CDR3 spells CASSSRTGGNPYNEQFF. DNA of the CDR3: TGTGCCAGTAGTAGCCGGACAGGGGGCAATCCCTACAATGAGCAGTTCTTC.

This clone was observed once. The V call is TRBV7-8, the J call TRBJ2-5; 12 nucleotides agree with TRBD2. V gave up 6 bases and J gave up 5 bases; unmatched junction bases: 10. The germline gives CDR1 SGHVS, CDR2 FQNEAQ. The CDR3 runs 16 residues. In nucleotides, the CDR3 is TGTGCCAGCAGGCTAGCGGGGGGGCGAGGCGGGGAGACCCAGTACTTC. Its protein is CASRLAGGRGGETQYF.

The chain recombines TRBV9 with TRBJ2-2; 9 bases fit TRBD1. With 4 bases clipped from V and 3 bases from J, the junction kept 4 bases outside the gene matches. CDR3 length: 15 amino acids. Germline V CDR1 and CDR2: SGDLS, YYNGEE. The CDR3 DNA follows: TGTGCCAGCAGCCTGAGACAGGGGGACACCGGGGAGCTGTTTTTT. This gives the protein CASSLRQGDTGELFF.

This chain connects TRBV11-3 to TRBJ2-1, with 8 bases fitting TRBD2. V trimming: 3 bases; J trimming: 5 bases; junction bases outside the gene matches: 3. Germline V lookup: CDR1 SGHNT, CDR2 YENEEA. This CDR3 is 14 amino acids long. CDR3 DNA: TGTGCCAGCAGCTTTAGCGGGACTCACAATGAGCAGTTCTTC. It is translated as CASSFSGTHNEQFF. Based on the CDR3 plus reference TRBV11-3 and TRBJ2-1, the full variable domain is EAGVVQSPRYKIIEKKQPVAFWCNPISGHNTLYWYLQNLGQGPELLIRYENEEAVDDSQLPKDRFSAERLKGVDSTLKIQPAELGDSAVYLCASSFSGTHNEQFFGPGTRLTVL.

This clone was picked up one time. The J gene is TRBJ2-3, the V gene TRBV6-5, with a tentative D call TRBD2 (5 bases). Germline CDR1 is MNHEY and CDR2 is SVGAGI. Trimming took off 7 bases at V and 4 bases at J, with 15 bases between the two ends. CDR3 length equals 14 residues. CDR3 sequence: CASTPRSGADTQYF. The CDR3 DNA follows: TGTGCCAGCACTCCGAGATCCGGGGCAGATACGCAGTATTTT.

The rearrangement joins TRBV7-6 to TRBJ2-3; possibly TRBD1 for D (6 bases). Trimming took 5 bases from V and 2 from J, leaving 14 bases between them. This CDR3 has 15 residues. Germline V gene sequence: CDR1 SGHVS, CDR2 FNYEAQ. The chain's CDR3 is CASSVGQLLTDTQYF. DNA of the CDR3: TGTGCCAGCAGCGTCGGACAGTTGCTCACAGATACGCAGTATTTT.

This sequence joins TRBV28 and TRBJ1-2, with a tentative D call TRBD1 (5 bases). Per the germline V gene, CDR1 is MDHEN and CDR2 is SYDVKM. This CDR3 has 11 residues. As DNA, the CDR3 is TGTGGGGCAAGGGGTAACTATGGCTACACCTTC. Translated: CGARGNYGYTF.

The CDR3: CASSPGTGGRYEQYF. CDR3 sequence (DNA): TGTGCCAGCTCACCAGGGACAGGGGGTCGGTACGAGCAGTACTTC. V gene TRBV18 combines with J gene TRBJ2-7; TRBD1 agrees at 11 bases. With V trimmed by 2 bases and J by 4 bases, 4 bases remained unmatched. The CDR3 is made up of 15 amino acids. Germline V gene data show CDR1 as KGHSH and CDR2 as LQKENI.

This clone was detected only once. The CDR3 DNA is TGTGCCAGCAGCTCCATGGGGGGTCCCCAGCATTTT. Translation: CASSSMGGPQHF. This chain uses TRBV7-2 with TRBJ1-5; D perhaps matches TRBD1 (5 bases). Germline CDR1 and CDR2: SGHTA and FQGNSA. V lost 4 bases and J lost 10, with 11 bases in between. This CDR3 is built from 12 residues.

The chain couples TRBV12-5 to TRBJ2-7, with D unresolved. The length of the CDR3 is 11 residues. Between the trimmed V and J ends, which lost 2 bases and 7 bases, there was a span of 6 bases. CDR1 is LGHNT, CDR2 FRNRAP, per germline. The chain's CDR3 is CASGLYGEQYF. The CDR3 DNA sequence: TGTGCTAGTGGTTTGTACGGGGAGCAGTACTTC.

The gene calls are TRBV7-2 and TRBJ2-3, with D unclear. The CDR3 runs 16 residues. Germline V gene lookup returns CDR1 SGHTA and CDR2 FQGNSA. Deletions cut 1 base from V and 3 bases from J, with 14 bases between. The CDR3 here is CASSLDGPDLTDTQYF. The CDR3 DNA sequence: TGTGCCAGCAGCTTAGACGGGCCCGACCTTACAGATACGCAGTATTTT.

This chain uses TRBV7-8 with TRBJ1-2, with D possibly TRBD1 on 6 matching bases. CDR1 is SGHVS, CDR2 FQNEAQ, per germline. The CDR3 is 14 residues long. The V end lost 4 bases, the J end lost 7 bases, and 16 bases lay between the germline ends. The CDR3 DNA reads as TGTGCCAGCAGCTCGAGGGGGGACTTGAGTGGCTACACCTTC. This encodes CASSSRGDLSGYTF.

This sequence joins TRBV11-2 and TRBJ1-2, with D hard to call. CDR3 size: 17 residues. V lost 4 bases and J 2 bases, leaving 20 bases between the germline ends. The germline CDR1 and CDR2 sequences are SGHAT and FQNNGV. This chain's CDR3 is CASSSLGSQALNYGYTF. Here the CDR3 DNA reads TGTGCCAGCAGCTCCCTAGGGAGTCAGGCCCTCAACTATGGCTACACCTTC.

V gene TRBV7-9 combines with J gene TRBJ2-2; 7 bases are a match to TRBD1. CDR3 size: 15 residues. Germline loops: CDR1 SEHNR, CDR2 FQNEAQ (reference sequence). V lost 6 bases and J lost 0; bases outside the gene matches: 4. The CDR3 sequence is CASSGQASNTGELFF. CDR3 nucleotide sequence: TGTGCCAGCAGTGGACAGGCTTCGAACACCGGGGAGCTGTTTTTT.

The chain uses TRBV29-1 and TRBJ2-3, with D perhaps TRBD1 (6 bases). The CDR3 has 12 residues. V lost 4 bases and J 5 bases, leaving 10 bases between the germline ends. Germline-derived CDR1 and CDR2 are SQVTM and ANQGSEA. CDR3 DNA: TGCAGCGTTGGACAGGACGTAGATACGCAGTATTTT. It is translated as CSVGQDVDTQYF.

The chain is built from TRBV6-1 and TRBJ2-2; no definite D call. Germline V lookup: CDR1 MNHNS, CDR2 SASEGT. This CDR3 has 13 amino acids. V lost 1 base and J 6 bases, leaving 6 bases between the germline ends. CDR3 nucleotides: TGTGCCAGCAGTGAAGTAGGGCCCGGGGAGCTGTTTTTT. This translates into CASSEVGPGELFF.

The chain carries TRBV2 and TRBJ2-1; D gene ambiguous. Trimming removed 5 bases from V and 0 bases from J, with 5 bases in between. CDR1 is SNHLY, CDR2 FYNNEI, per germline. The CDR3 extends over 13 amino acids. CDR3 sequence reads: CASSIISYNEQFF. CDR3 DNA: TGTGCCAGCAGTATTATCTCCTACAATGAGCAGTTCTTC.

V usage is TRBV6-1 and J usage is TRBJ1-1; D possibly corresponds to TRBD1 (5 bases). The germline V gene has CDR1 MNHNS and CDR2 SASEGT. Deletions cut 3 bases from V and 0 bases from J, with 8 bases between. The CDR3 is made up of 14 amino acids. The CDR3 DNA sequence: TGTGCCAGCAGTGACCCAGGGTTGAACACTGAAGCTTTCTTT. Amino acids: CASSDPGLNTEAFF.

This CDR3 reads CASSLNRGRTDTQYF. The CDR3 DNA follows: TGCGCCAGCAGCTTGAACCGGGGCCGCACAGATACGCAGTATTTT. The chain carries TRBV5-1 and TRBJ2-3, with D perhaps assigned TRBD1 or TRBD2 (5 bases each). The CDR3 is made up of 15 amino acids. Trimming shortened V by 1 base and J by 1 base, and 10 bases separated the two germline ends. In germline, CDR1 is SGHRS, CDR2 YFSETQ. The entire variable domain, with the rest obtained from reference TRBV5-1 and TRBJ2-3, is as follows: KAGVTQTPRYLIKTRGQQVTLSCSPISGHRSVSWYQQTPGQGLQFLFEYFSETQRNKGNFPGRFSGRQFSNSRSEMNVSTLELGDSALYLCASSLNRGRTDTQYFGPGTRLTVL.

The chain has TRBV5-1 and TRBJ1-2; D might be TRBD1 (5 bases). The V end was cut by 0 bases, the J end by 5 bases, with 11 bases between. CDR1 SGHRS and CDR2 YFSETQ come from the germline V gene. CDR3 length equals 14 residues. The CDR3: CASSLGQLDYGYTF. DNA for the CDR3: TGCGCCAGCAGCTTGGGACAGCTTGATTATGGCTACACCTTC.

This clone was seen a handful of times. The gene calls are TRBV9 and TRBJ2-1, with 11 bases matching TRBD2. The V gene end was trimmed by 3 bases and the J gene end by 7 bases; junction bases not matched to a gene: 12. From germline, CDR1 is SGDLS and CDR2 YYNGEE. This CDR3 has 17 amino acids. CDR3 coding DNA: TGTGCCAGCAGCGGCCCCCACGGGACTAGCGGTAGGAATGAGCAGTTCTTC. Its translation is CASSGPHGTSGRNEQFF.

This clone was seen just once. The CDR3 coding sequence is TGTGCCAGCTCACCTTATAACCAGGGGGCAGAGGTTGGTGAAAAACTGTTTTTT. Translating gives CASSPYNQGAEVGEKLFF. The V and J genes are TRBV18 and TRBJ1-4; 8 nucleotides align to TRBD1. The germline V gene encodes CDR1 KGHSH and CDR2 LQKENI. Trimming at V came to 3 bases and at J to 7 bases, leaving 16 bases not matched to a gene. The CDR3 runs to 18 residues.

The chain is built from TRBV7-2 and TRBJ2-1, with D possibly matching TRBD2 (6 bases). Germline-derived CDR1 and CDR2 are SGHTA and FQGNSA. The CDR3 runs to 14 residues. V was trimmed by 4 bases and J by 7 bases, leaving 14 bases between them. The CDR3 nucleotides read TGTGCCAGCAGCTCGGGGACTTCCGTGAATGAGCAGTTCTTC. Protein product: CASSSGTSVNEQFF.

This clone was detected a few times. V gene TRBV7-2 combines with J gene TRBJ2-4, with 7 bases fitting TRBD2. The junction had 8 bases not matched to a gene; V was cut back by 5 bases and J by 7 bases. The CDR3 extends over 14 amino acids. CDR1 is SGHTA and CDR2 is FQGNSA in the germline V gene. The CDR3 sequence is CASSPRRGGNIQYF. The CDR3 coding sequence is TGTGCCAGCAGCCCCCGGAGGGGAGGGAACATTCAGTACTTC.

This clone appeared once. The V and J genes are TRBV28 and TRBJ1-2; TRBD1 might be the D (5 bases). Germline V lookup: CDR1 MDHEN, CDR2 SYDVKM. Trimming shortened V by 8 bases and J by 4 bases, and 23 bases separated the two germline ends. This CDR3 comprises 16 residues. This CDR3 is CASYRAGGTTSYGYTF. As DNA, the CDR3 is TGTGCCAGCTACCGGGCTGGGGGTACGACATCCTATGGCTACACCTTC.